This TCR beta chain was identified during a study of Ad26.COV2.S vaccination and SARS-CoV-2 variants. Germline CDR1 and CDR2: WSHSY and SAAADI. This CDR3 is 18 amino acids long. V shed 5 bases, J shed 0 bases, and the junction held 9 bases outside the gene matches. Sequenced by immunoSEQ multiplex PCR; TCRdb stores in-frame clones only, minus some. The data contain hundreds of thousands of clones, about 89% of them singletons. Documented treatment: roughly 18 received Ad26.COV2.S at low or high dose, single or two shots; five or six received placebo; per-sample allocation not given. Sample collection was performed on day 63 after the first vaccine or placebo injection. An adult aged 18-55 years in Boston served as the donor. It was Wuhan-strain SARS-CoV-2 spike that the Ad26 vaccine vector expressed.

V and J are TRBV10-2 and TRBJ2-6; 8 positions match TRBD1. The clonotype comes from a person between 18 and 65 years old who received the Ad26.COV2.S COVID-19 vaccine or a placebo. Material: peripheral blood, obtained in a trial of Ad26.COV2.S vaccine versus placebo. This CDR3 is CASSSGTGRFSGANVLTF. CDR3 nucleotides: TGCGCCAGCAGTTCCGGGACAGGTAGATTCTCTGGGGCCAACGTCCTGACTTTC.